Listed below are T cell receptor beta chains from one sample, sequenced in a study of blood T cell repertoires in COVID-19. Profiled with immunoSEQ multiplex PCR; TCRdb holds only in-frame clones, not every one. The sample lists fewer than 200,000 clones; approximately 82% were seen once. The specimen was PBMCs or T cells enriched from blood (not recorded which). These receptors came from a woman aged 45-65 years in a cohort exposed to, infected with or recovered from COVID-19 (not recorded which). CDR3s include the opening cysteine and the closing phenylalanine or tryptophan. D genes are given only for firm matches. Size values are once, few and many counts, or a class for expanded clones, and some rows have none.

TRBV7-9	TRBD1	TRBJ1-4	.	TGTGCCAGCAGCTTAGCTTCCGGGACAGGGGGCAATGAAAAACTGTTTTTT	CASSLASGTGGNEKLFF
TRBV6-2/TRBV6-3	TRBD1	TRBJ1-4	once	TGTGCCAGCAGTTCCTGGACAGGGGGAATTGAAAAACTGTTTTTT	CASSSWTGGIEKLFF
TRBV5-4	.	TRBJ1-4	.	TGTGCCAGCAGCTCTCCGACTTCTGGGGCGGAAAAACTGTTTTTT	CASSSPTSGAEKLFF
TRBV5-1	.	TRBJ1-2	few	TGCGCCAGCAGCTTGGCCCCGAAAGGGGATGGCTACACCTTC	CASSLAPKGDGYTF
TRBV19	TRBD1	TRBJ2-3	.	TGTGCCAGTAGACAGGGGGGCACAGATACGCAGTATTTT	CASRQGGTDTQYF
TRBV6-2/TRBV6-3	.	TRBJ2-3	.	TGTGCCAGCAGTAAATGGACTAGCACAGATACGCAGTATTTT	CASSKWTSTDTQYF
TRBV5-1	.	TRBJ2-5	.	TGCGCCAGCAGCTTGGTGGCCAGCCAAGAGACCCAGTACTTC	CASSLVASQETQYF
TRBV15	TRBD1	TRBJ1-4	.	TGTGCCACCAGCCTCCCAGGGGGACGGCTTAATGAAAAACTGTTTTTT	CATSLPGGRLNEKLFF
TRBV5-6	.	TRBJ2-7	.	TGTGCCAGCAGCTTGGGGGAGGCAAACGAGCAGTACTTC	CASSLGEANEQYF
TRBV11-1	TRBD2	TRBJ2-2	.	TGTGCCAGCAGCTTAGGACTAGCGGGAGACACCGGGGAGCTGTTTTTT	CASSLGLAGDTGELFF
TRBV5-6	TRBD1	TRBJ1-1	many	TGTGCCAGCAGCCGATGGACAGGGGGGACTGAAGCTTTCTTT	CASSRWTGGTEAFF
TRBV3-1/TRBV3-2	TRBD1	TRBJ1-2	once	TGTGCCAGCAGCCAAACCCGCCTGGGACAGATCCCGAGAGCTAACTATGGCTACACCTTC	CASSQTRLGQIPRANYGYTF
TRBV2	TRBD1	TRBJ1-5	.	TGTGCCAGCACCCCCCCGGGCAGGGGGAGCAATCAGCCCCAGCATTTT	CASTPPGRGSNQPQHF
TRBV3-1/TRBV3-2	TRBD2	TRBJ2-1	.	TGTGCCAGCACCTTAACTAGCGACAGATTTTACAATGAGCAGTTCTTC	CASTLTSDRFYNEQFF
TRBV7-6	TRBD1	TRBJ1-5	.	TGTGCCAGCAGCTTGGGACAGGGGGGAAATAGCAATCAGCCCCAGCATTTT	CASSLGQGGNSNQPQHF
TRBV5-5	TRBD1	TRBJ1-1	.	TGTGCCAGCAGCTCGACAGGGGGCAACACTGAAGCTTTCTTT	CASSSTGGNTEAFF
TRBV6-4	.	TRBJ2-6	.	TGTGCCAGCAGTGACTCGCTGCCCGGCTCTGGGGCCAACGTCCTGACTTTC	CASSDSLPGSGANVLTF
TRBV28	TRBD2	TRBJ2-7	.	TGTGCCAGCAGGATGGCGGGAGGGCATTACGAGCAGTACTTC	CASRMAGGHYEQYF
TRBV27	TRBD1	TRBJ1-2	.	TGTGCCAGCAGACCCCGGGACAGAGCTAACTATGGCTACACCTTC	CASRPRDRANYGYTF
TRBV15	.	TRBJ1-4	.	TGTGCCACCAGCAGAGAGATGGTCCCGGGGGGGGCTTCTAATGAAAAACTGTTTTTT	CATSREMVPGGASNEKLFF
TRBV9	TRBD2	TRBJ2-7	few	TGTGCCAGCAGCCAGGGACTAGCGGCAACCTACGAGCAGTACTTC	CASSQGLAATYEQYF
TRBV27	TRBD1	TRBJ1-5	.	TGTGCCAGCAGCCCGGACAGGGGACAGCCCCAGCATTTT	CASSPDRGQPQHF
TRBV7-3	TRBD2	TRBJ2-1	.	TGTGCCAGCAGCCCTCTACTAGCGGTTAGTGAGCAGTTCTTC	CASSPLLAVSEQFF